What follows are 22 T cell receptor beta chains derived from one specimen sequenced in a study of T cells in Graves' hyperthyroidism and ophthalmopathy. RNA transcripts gave rise to amplified TCR beta CDR3 regions. The TCR CDR3 first-round RT-PCR relied on the HTBI primer set. TCRdb re-analysed the multiplex PCR reads in MiXCR, keeping a single row per CDR3 protein. The sample lists about 500,000 distinct CDR3 sequences; 40% to 50% were seen once. Input material: peripheral blood or thyroid tissue (not recorded which). The source is an adult woman with Graves' disease, either hyperthyroidism or ophthalmopathy (not recorded which).

This clonotype came up a few times. The chain links TRBV9 to TRBJ1-2, with D hard to call. Trimming cost V 3 bases and J 13 bases, with 13 bases left between them. Germline V gene sequence: CDR1 SGDLS, CDR2 YYNGEE. The length of the CDR3 is 11 residues. The CDR3 protein is CASSGTAGCTF. CDR3 DNA sequence: TGTGCCAGCAGCGGCACAGCGGGATGCACCTTC. Combining the CDR3 with reference TRBV9 and TRBJ1-2 gives the whole variable domain DSGVTQTPKHLITATGQRVTLRCSPRSGDLSVYWYQQSLDQGLQFLIQYYNGEERAKGNILERFSAQQFPDLHSELNLSSLELGDSALYFCASSGTAGCTFGSGTRLTVV.

Only a few counts were recorded for this clonotype. The chain carries TRBV2 and TRBJ2-7; no reliable D call. The germline V and J ends were trimmed by 5 bases and 7 bases, with 21 bases remaining between them. The CDR3 consists of 15 residues. In germline, CDR1 is SNHLY, CDR2 FYNNEI. The CDR3 DNA reads TGTGCCAGCAGTATTCCTATGGGTGCTACTTGGGAGCAGTACTTC. Amino acid sequence: CASSIPMGATWEQYF. Full variable domain (remainder filled in from reference TRBV2 and TRBJ2-7): EPEVTQTPSHQVTQMGQEVILRCVPISNHLYFYWYRQILGQKVEFLVSFYNNEISEKSEIFDDQFSVERPDGSNFTLKIRSTKLEDSAMYFCASSIPMGATWEQYFGPGTRLTVT.

This chain joins TRBV10-3 and TRBJ1-4; 10 positions agree with TRBD1. This CDR3 is built from 13 residues. V lost 6 bases and J lost 6; bases outside the gene matches: 1. CDR1 ENHRY and CDR2 SYGVKD come from the germline V gene. The CDR3, as DNA: TGTGCCATCAGCGGGACAGGGGATGAAAAACTGTTTTTT. Amino acids: CAISGTGDEKLFF.

This clonotype was seen more than once but under ten times. The V and J genes are TRBV15 and TRBJ1-6; D is unclear. The CDR3 length is 14 residues. Looked up from germline, CDR1 is LNHNV and CDR2 is YYDKDF (reference sequence). V lost 1 base, J lost 8 bases, and 9 bases lay in between. The CDR3 sequence is CATSRVHRDSPLHF. CDR3 coding DNA: TGTGCCACCAGCAGAGTTCATCGTGATTCACCCCTCCACTTT.

This clonotype showed up many times. The chain joins TRBV20-1 to TRBJ1-6; 10 positions match TRBD1. The CDR3 sequence is 14 residues long. Per the germline V gene, CDR1 is DFQATT and CDR2 is SNEGSKA (reference sequence). J lost 7 bases, V lost 1 base, and 1 base had no gene match. The CDR3 DNA follows: TGCAGTGCTAGAGCGGGACAGGGGAATTCACCCCTCCACTTT. Translated: CSARAGQGNSPLHF.

This clonotype was seen more than once but under ten times. This sequence joins TRBV28 and TRBJ1-2, with 7 nucleotides matching TRBD1. CDR1 MDHEN and CDR2 SYDVKM come from the germline V gene. This CDR3 spans 13 amino acids. V shed 7 bases, J shed 5 bases, and the junction held 7 bases outside the gene matches. The CDR3 region has the DNA TGTGCCAGCAACAGGGGAAAGGGATATGGCTACACCTTC. This translates into CASNRGKGYGYTF.

The chain joins TRBV7-2 to TRBJ2-7; D not certain. The germline V gene encodes CDR1 SGHTA and CDR2 FQGNSA. CDR3 length: 14 amino acids. Trimming shortened V by 3 bases and J by 3 bases, and 12 bases separated the two germline ends. CDR3 in DNA: TGTGCCAGCAGCTTGGAGAACATGGTCTACGAGCAGTACTTC. It yields the protein CASSLENMVYEQYF.

About this clonotype itself: This may come from a read error, since a much larger clone is one base off. The gene calls are TRBV5-4 and TRBJ2-5; D is undetermined. Germline CDR1 SGHNT, CDR2 YYREEE (reference sequence). Trimming took off 3 bases at V and 1 base at J, with 13 bases between the two ends. The CDR3 length is 15 residues. This CDR3 is CASSSGSAPQETQYF. The CDR3 bases are TGTGCCAGCAGCTCCGGGTCCGCGCCCCAAGAGACCCAGTACTTC.

In this sample, this clonotype turned up a few times. The chain has TRBV29-1 and TRBJ2-7; D is possibly TRBD1 (6 bases). Germline CDR1 is SQVTM and CDR2 is ANQGSEA. This CDR3 has 13 residues. V gave up 4 bases and J gave up 4 bases, with 14 bases separating them. CDR3 bases: TGCAGCGTTGCCTTCGGCAGGGGTTACGAGCAGTACTTC. Translation gives CSVAFGRGYEQYF.

At least ten counts were recorded for this clonotype. The chain employs TRBV10-3 and TRBJ1-2; TRBD1 agrees at 9 bases. The CDR3 spans 13 residues. The germline V gene encodes CDR1 ENHRY and CDR2 SYGVKD. V lost 6 bases to trimming and J lost 8 bases; unmatched junction nucleotides: 7. The CDR3 DNA follows: TGTGCCATCAGCACGGGACAGGGAGACGGCTACACCTTC. Its protein product is CAISTGQGDGYTF.

The chain joins TRBV9 to TRBJ1-1; D is unresolved. Germline CDR1 and CDR2: SGDLS and YYNGEE. The CDR3 runs to 13 residues. V shed 4 bases and J shed 4 bases, with 11 bases lying between them. The CDR3 loop is CASSPLSGTEAFF. The CDR3 region has the DNA TGTGCCAGCAGCCCGCTGTCAGGCACTGAAGCTTTCTTT.

This chain uses TRBV29-1 with TRBJ2-7; 7 bases match TRBD1. The germline CDR1 and CDR2 sequences are SQVTM and ANQGSEA. CDR3 length: 12 residues. CDR3 in amino acids: CSHYRGPYEQYF. The DNA of the CDR3 is TGCAGTCATTACAGGGGCCCATACGAGCAGTACTTC.

This clonotype was recorded at least ten times. The V gene is TRBV7-9, the J gene TRBJ1-2; D is unresolved. Germline CDR1 SEHNR, CDR2 FQNEAQ (reference sequence). The V and J ends lost 5 bases and 0 bases respectively, with 10 bases between them. CDR3 length equals 14 residues. Here the CDR3 reads CASSRRTANYGYTF. CDR3 DNA: TGTGCCAGCAGCCGACGGACTGCTAACTATGGCTACACCTTC.

The chain combines TRBV11-2 with TRBJ2-6; a possible D gene is TRBD2 (6 bases). CDR3 length: 15 residues. V dropped 4 bases and J dropped 2 bases, with 9 bases sitting between them. The germline CDR1 and CDR2 sequences are SGHAT and FQNNGV. The CDR3 loop reads CASSSGDPGANVLTF. The CDR3, as DNA: TGTGCCAGCAGCTCGGGGGACCCTGGGGCCAACGTCCTGACTTTC.

In the case of this clonotype: Possible read error: a much larger clone is one base away. The chain is built from TRBV7-9 and TRBJ1-1; no firm D call. The germline CDR1 and CDR2 sequences are SEHNR and FQNEAQ (reference sequence). The CDR3 spans 17 residues. Between the trimmed V and J ends, which lost 1 base and 0 bases, there was a span of 15 bases. CDR3 loop: CASSLVFPEVLNTEAFF. The CDR3 region has the DNA TGTGCCAGCAGCTTAGTATTCCCAGAGGTTTTGAACACTGAAGCTTTCTTT.

This clonotype was seen many times. The genes are TRBV5-1 and TRBJ2-7, with D perhaps matching TRBD1 (5 bases). Per germline, CDR1 SGHRS and CDR2 YFSETQ. The CDR3 sequence is 14 residues long. V was shortened by 0 bases and J by 4 bases, with 11 bases between the two germline ends. The CDR3 bases are TGCGCCAGCAGCTTGGATTCAGGGTTTTACGAGCAGTACTTC. Protein product: CASSLDSGFYEQYF.

This clonotype has a handful of counts. This chain connects TRBV6-1 to TRBJ2-5, with 8 positions matching TRBD1. The CDR3 runs 17 residues. CDR1 and CDR2 (germline): MNHNS, SASEGT. J was trimmed by 3 bases and V by 10 bases; bases with no gene match: 19. The CDR3 is CATTNPQGALAEETQYF. In DNA, the CDR3 is TGTGCCACTACAAACCCGCAGGGGGCTCTCGCTGAAGAGACCCAGTACTTC.

The CDR3 protein is CASSLEGHLGTYEQYF. The CDR3 DNA reads TGTGCCAGCAGCTTGGAAGGGCACCTCGGCACCTACGAGCAGTACTTC. The J gene is TRBJ2-7, the V gene TRBV5-5, with D uncertain. Germline loops: CDR1 SGHKS, CDR2 YYEKEE (reference sequence). V lost 0 bases, J lost 2 bases, and 15 bases lay in between. The CDR3 length is 16 residues.

The rearrangement joins TRBV10-3 to TRBJ1-6; 9 bases align to TRBD1. V trimming: 3 bases; J trimming: 7 bases; junction bases outside the gene matches: 7. Germline V CDR1 and CDR2: ENHRY, SYGVKD. The CDR3 loop spans 16 amino acids. CDR3 protein: CAISEPDRGGNSPLHF. CDR3 bases: TGTGCCATCAGTGAACCGGACAGGGGAGGAAATTCACCCCTCCACTTT.

This clonotype has only a few counts. The chain links TRBV15 to TRBJ1-1; D is unresolved. V was pared by 7 bases and J by 1 base, with 10 bases between. This CDR3 region has 13 residues. In germline, CDR1 is LNHNV, CDR2 YYDKDF (reference sequence). CDR3 sequence: CATKQTQNTEAFF. For the CDR3, the DNA is TGTGCCACCAAACAAACGCAGAACACTGAAGCTTTCTTT.

This chain uses TRBV28 with TRBJ2-7; unclear D gene. The CDR3 is 13 amino acids. The V end lost 2 bases, the J end lost 7 bases, and 12 bases lay between the germline ends. The germline V gene has CDR1 MDHEN and CDR2 SYDVKM. Written as DNA, the CDR3 is TGTGCCAGCAGTTTACCCCCATCTCGGGAGCAGTACTTC. This encodes CASSLPPSREQYF.

At least ten counts were recorded for this clonotype. This chain connects TRBV19 to TRBJ1-1, with a weak D call TRBD1 (6 bases). This CDR3 spans 15 amino acids. Trimming shortened V by 6 bases and J by 2 bases, and 16 bases separated the two germline ends. The V gene's germline CDR1 is LNHDA and CDR2 SQIVND (reference sequence). CDR3: CASREQGLSNTEAFF. The DNA of the CDR3 is TGTGCCAGTAGAGAACAGGGCCTTTCCAACACTGAAGCTTTCTTT.